These 26 T cell receptor beta chains originate from one sample sequenced in a study of monozygotic twins with inflammatory bowel disease. TCRdb reprocessed the 5' RACE reads and stores each CDR3 protein as one record, lacking DNA. This sample's table has about 210,000 distinct CDR3 sequences. Sequencing used blood. The source is a human donor with ulcerative colitis or Crohn's disease, or a healthy co-twin of an affected twin (not recorded which).

The rearrangement uses TRBV5-1 and TRBJ2-5. The CDR3 spans 15 residues. In germline, CDR1 is SGHRS, CDR2 YFSETQ. The CDR3 spells CASSFVGYIEETQYF.

The chain links TRBV7-2 to TRBJ1-2; TCRdb indicates TRBD1, and absent DNA this call remains unverified. This CDR3 is built from 15 residues. CDR1 is SGHTA, CDR2 FQGNSA, per germline. CDR3 amino acids: CASSLQRGAPYGYTF.

The rearrangement links TRBV7-8 to TRBJ2-2; checking the TCRdb D call of TRBD1 is not possible without DNA. Germline values: CDR1 SGHVS, CDR2 FQNEAQ. This CDR3 has 14 residues. CDR3 in amino acids: CASRGQGYTGELFF.

The chain links TRBV5-1 to TRBJ2-7. From germline, CDR1 is SGHRS and CDR2 YFSETQ. This CDR3 contains 15 residues. CDR3 protein: CASSLDGGGTYEQYF.

The chain carries TRBV12-3 or TRBV12-4 and TRBJ1-5; TCRdb proposes TRBD1, but this gene call is untestable without DNA. CDR3 length: 15 residues. This chain's CDR3 is CASSRDRVWNQPQHF.

The chain is built from TRBV7-9 and TRBJ2-5; the TCRdb call, TRBD2, lacks DNA for checking. CDR3 length: 15 amino acids. From germline, CDR1 is SEHNR and CDR2 FQNEAQ (reference sequence). The CDR3 sequence: CASSLRLAGQETQYF.

The chain carries TRBV5-1 and TRBJ2-5; without DNA, the TCRdb call of TRBD1 cannot be checked. The CDR3 sequence is 16 residues long. Germline V gives CDR1 SGHRS, CDR2 YFSETQ. This chain's CDR3 is CASSLGPGTGKETQYF.

This CDR3 is CASSEGQGVTEAFF. The rearrangement joins TRBV5-1 to TRBJ1-1; absent DNA, TCRdb's TRBD1 call cannot be checked. The CDR3 covers 14 residues. Germline V lookup: CDR1 SGHRS, CDR2 YFSETQ.

The chain carries TRBV5-1 and TRBJ1-1; the TCRdb D gene call, TRBD1, has no DNA to confirm it. The CDR3 loop spans 15 amino acids. The germline V gene has CDR1 SGHRS and CDR2 YFSETQ. This CDR3 is CASSIHRGEQTEAFF.

The chain links TRBV5-1 to TRBJ1-1; no DNA is available, so the TRBD1 call from TCRdb remains unchecked. The germline gives CDR1 SGHRS, CDR2 YFSETQ. The CDR3 sequence is 14 residues long. The CDR3 loop is CASSDRVSGTEAFF.

Here the CDR3 reads CASSPRRTSGGSDTQYF. The V call is TRBV9, the J call TRBJ2-3; TCRdb lists TRBD2, though no DNA is available to test this call. CDR3 length: 17 amino acids. Germline-derived CDR1 and CDR2 are SGDLS and YYNGEE.

V gene TRBV5-1 combines with J gene TRBJ2-5; the TCRdb D gene call, TRBD1, has no DNA to confirm it. The CDR3 consists of 13 residues. The germline V gene has CDR1 SGHRS and CDR2 YFSETQ. The chain's CDR3 is CASSLSRAETQYF.

The chain employs TRBV2 and TRBJ2-2; the D gene TCRdb calls, TRBD1, cannot be checked with no DNA. CDR3 length: 14 residues. CDR1 and CDR2 from the germline V gene are SNHLY and FYNNEI. The CDR3 loop is CASSGTVVTGELFF. Supplemented by reference TRBV2 and TRBJ2-2, the full variable domain reads EPEVTQTPSHQVTQMGQEVILRCVPISNHLYFYWYRQILGQKVEFLVSFYNNEISEKSEIFDDQFSVERPDGSNFTLKIRSTKLEDSAMYFCASSGTVVTGELFFGEGSRLTVL.

The rearrangement joins TRBV3-1 to TRBJ1-1; the TCRdb call, TRBD1, lacks DNA for checking. CDR1 LGHDT and CDR2 YNNKEL come from the germline V gene (reference sequence). There are 20 residues in the CDR3. The CDR3 region is CASSQDSLGAGGVQGTEAFF.

This chain links TRBV7-6 with TRBJ2-7; TCRdb indicates TRBD2, and absent DNA this call remains unverified. The CDR3 contains 15 residues. Germline CDR1 reads SGHVS; CDR2 reads FNYEAQ. CDR3 loop: CASSLESESSYEQYF.

The CDR3 here is CASSRPHSSYEQYF. The chain uses TRBV7-2 and TRBJ2-7. This CDR3 region has 14 residues. Germline lookup yields CDR1 SGHTA and CDR2 FQGNSA.

This chain uses TRBV20-1 with TRBJ2-5; TCRdb indicates TRBD1, and absent DNA this call remains unverified. The germline CDR1 and CDR2 sequences are DFQATT and SNEGSKA (reference sequence). The CDR3 is made up of 17 amino acids. The CDR3 protein is CSAGGGEGFLHGETQYF.

This chain uses TRBV7-9 with TRBJ2-7. Germline CDR1 reads SEHNR; CDR2 reads FQNEAQ (reference sequence). This CDR3 is 13 amino acids long. CDR3 region: CASSLVVDYEQYF.

The chain uses TRBV20-1 and TRBJ1-2; the TCRdb call, TRBD1, lacks DNA for checking. CDR1 and CDR2 (germline): DFQATT, SNEGSKA (reference sequence). The CDR3 spans 13 residues. CDR3: CSAKDRGIDGYTF.

The rearrangement joins TRBV28 to TRBJ2-1. CDR3 length: 12 amino acids. CDR1 and CDR2 (germline): MDHEN, SYDVKM. CDR3 residues: CASSLRAHEQFF.

The chain joins TRBV29-1 to TRBJ2-1; TCRdb's D gene call, TRBD1, goes unchecked for lack of DNA. The CDR3 loop spans 14 amino acids. From germline, CDR1 is SQVTM and CDR2 ANQGSEA. The CDR3 protein is CSVGGGPSYNEQFF.

The rearrangement joins TRBV7-9 to TRBJ1-1; the D gene TCRdb calls, TRBD1, cannot be checked with no DNA. The V gene's germline CDR1 is SEHNR and CDR2 FQNEAQ (reference sequence). This CDR3 region has 13 residues. The CDR3 is CASSLGAGYEAFF.

The J gene is TRBJ2-7, the V gene TRBV15. The CDR3 has 13 amino acids. Germline values: CDR1 LNHNV, CDR2 YYDKDF (reference sequence). CDR3: CATSRDTDYEQYF. Combining the CDR3 with reference TRBV15 and TRBJ2-7 gives the whole variable domain DAMVIQNPRYQVTQFGKPVTLSCSQTLNHNVMYWYQQKSSQAPKLLFHYYDKDFNNEADTPDNFQSRRPNTSFCFLDIRSPGLGDTAMYLCATSRDTDYEQYFGPGTRLTVT.

The gene calls are TRBV12-3 or TRBV12-4 and TRBJ2-3; TCRdb proposes TRBD1, but this gene call is untestable without DNA. The CDR3 is 16 residues long. This CDR3 reads CASTGGVTTSTDTQYF.

The V call is TRBV5-1, the J call TRBJ2-7; TCRdb's D call of TRBD1 is untestable without DNA. CDR1 is SGHRS and CDR2 is YFSETQ in the germline V gene. CDR3 length: 14 amino acids. The CDR3 loop reads CARWGKGQIYEQYF.

The chain recombines TRBV12-3 or TRBV12-4 with TRBJ1-1; TCRdb reports TRBD1, a call that lacks DNA to check it against. This CDR3 has 13 amino acids. This chain's CDR3 is CASNLGGHTEAFF.